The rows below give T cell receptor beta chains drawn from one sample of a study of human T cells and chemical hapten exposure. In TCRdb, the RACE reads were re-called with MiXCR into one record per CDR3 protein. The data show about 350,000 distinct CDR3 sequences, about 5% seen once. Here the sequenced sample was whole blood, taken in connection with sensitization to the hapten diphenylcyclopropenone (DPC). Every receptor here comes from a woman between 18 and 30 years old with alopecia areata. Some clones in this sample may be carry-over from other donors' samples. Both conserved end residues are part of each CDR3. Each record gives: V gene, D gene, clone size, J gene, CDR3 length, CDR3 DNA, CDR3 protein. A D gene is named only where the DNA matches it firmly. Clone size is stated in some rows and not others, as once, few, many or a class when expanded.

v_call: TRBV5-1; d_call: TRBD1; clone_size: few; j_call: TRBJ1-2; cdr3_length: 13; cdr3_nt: TGCGCCAGCAGCACAGGGGCGGCGGATGGCTACACCTTC; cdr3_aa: CASSTGAADGYTF
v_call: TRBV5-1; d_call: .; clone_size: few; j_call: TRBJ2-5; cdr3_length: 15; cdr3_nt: TGCGCCAGCAGCAGAGGGACCCAAAGCCGAGAGACCCAGTACTTC; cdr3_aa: CASSRGTQSRETQYF
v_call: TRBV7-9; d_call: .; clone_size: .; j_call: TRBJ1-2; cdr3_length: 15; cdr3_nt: TGTGCCAGCAGCTTGGACGACTTAGTGGACTATGGCTACACCTTC; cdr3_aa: CASSLDDLVDYGYTF
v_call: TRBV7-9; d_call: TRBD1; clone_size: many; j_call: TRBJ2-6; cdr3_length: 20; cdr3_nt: TGTGCCAGCAGCCGTCCGGGGTCGGGACAGGGACTCTCTGGGGCCAACGTCCTGACTTTC; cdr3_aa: CASSRPGSGQGLSGANVLTF
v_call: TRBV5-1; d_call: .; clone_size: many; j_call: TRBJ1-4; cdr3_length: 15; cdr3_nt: TGCGCCAGCAGCTTGGAAGCCCCGGCGGCTGAAAAACTGTTTTTT; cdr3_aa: CASSLEAPAAEKLFF
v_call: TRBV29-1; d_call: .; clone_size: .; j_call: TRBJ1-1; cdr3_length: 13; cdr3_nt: TGCAGCGTTCCCGTCTGGCAGTCCACTGAAGCTTTCTTT; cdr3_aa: CSVPVWQSTEAFF
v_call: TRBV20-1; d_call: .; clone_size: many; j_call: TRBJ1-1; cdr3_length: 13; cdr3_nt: TGCAGTGCTATGGGGAATTCGAACACTGAAGCTTTCTTT; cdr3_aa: CSAMGNSNTEAFF
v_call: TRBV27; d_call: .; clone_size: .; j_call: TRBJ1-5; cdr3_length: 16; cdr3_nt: TGTGCCAGCAGTTCTTATGACAGGCGTCGCAATCAGCCCCAGCATTTT; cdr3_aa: CASSSYDRRRNQPQHF
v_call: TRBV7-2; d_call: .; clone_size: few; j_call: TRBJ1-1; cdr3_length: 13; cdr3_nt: TGTGCCAGCAGCCCCAGCGGTAGGACTGAAGCTTTCTTT; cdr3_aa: CASSPSGRTEAFF
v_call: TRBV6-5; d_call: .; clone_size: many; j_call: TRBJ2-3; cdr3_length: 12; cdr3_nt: TGTGCCAGCAGCTCAAACGCAGATACGCAGTATTTT; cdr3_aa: CASSSNADTQYF